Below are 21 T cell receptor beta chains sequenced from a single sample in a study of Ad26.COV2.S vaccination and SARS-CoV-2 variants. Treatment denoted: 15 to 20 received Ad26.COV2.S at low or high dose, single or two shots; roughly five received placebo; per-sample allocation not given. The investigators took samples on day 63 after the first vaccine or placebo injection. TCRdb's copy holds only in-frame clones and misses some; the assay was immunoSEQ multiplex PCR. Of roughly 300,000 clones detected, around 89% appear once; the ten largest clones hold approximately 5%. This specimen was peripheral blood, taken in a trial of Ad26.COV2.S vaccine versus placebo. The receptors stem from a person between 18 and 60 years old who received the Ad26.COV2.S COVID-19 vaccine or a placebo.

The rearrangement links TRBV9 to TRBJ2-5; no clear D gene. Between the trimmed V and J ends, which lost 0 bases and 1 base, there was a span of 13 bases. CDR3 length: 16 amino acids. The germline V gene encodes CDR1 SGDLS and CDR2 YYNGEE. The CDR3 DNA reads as TGTGCCAGCAGCGTAGCACCAGATAGCATCCAAGAGACCCAGTACTTC. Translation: CASSVAPDSIQETQYF.

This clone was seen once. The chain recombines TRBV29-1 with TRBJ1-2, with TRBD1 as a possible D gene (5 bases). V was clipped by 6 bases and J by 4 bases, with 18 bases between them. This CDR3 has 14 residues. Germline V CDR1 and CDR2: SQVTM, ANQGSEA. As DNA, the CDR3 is TGCAGCGTAGGGGACCCCGGAGGGTCCTATGGCTACACCTTC. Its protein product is CSVGDPGGSYGYTF.

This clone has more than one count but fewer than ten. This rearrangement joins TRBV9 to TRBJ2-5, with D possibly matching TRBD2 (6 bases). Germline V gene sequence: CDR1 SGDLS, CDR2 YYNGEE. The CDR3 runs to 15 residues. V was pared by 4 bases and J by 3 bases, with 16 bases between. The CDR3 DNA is TGTGCCAGCAGCCGCTCGGGACTTATGAAAGAGACCCAGTACTTC. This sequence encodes CASSRSGLMKETQYF.

The DNA of the CDR3 is TGTGCCAGCAGCCCCGGGCCTCTCTTCTCTGGGGCCAACGTCCTGACTTTC. Amino acids: CASSPGPLFSGANVLTF. The chain recombines TRBV13 with TRBJ2-6; D unresolved. Per the germline V gene, CDR1 is PRHDT and CDR2 is FYEKMQ (reference sequence). The V end was cut by 5 bases, the J end by 0 bases, with 14 bases between. This CDR3 comprises 17 residues.

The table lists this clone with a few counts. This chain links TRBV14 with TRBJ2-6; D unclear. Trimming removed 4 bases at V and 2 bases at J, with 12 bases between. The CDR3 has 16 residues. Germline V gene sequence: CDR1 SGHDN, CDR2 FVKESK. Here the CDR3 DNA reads TGTGCCAGCAGCCTCCTGAAGGTAACTGGGGCCAACGTCCTGACTTTC. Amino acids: CASSLLKVTGANVLTF.

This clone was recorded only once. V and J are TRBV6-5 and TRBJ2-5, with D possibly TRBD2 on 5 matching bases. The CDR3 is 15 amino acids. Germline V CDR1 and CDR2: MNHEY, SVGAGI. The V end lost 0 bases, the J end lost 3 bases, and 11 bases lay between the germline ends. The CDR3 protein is CASSYSGQAEETQYF. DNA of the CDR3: TGTGCCAGCAGTTACTCTGGTCAAGCGGAAGAGACCCAGTACTTC.

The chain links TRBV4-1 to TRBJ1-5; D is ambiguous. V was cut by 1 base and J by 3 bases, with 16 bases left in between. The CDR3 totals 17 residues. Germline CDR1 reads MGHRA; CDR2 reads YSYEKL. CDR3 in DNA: TGCGCCAGCAGCCAAGTAGCTGGGATTCGACTCAATCAGCCCCAGCATTTT. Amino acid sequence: CASSQVAGIRLNQPQHF.

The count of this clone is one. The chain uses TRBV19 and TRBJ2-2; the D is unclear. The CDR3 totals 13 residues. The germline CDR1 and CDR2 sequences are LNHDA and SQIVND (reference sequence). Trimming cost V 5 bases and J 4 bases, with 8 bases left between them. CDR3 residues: CASSPDITGELFF. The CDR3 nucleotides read TGTGCCAGTAGTCCCGACATCACCGGGGAGCTGTTTTTT.

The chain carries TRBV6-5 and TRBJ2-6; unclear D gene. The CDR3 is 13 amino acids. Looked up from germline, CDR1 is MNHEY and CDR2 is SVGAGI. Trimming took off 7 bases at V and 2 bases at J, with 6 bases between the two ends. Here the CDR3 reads CASTNPGANVLTF. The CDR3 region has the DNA TGTGCCAGCACCAACCCTGGGGCCAACGTCCTGACTTTC.

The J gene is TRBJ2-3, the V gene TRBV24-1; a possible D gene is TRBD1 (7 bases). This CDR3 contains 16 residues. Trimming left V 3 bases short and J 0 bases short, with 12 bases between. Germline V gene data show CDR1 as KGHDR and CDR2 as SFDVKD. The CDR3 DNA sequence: TGTGCCACCAGTGATCTACAGGGGACTAGCACAGATACGCAGTATTTT. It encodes CATSDLQGTSTDTQYF.

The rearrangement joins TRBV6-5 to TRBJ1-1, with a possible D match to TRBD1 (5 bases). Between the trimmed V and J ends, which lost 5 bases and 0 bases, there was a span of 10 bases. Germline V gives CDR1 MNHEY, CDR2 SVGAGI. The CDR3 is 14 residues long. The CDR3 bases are TGTGCCAGCAGTCGGGACTTAATGAACACTGAAGCTTTCTTT. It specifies CASSRDLMNTEAFF.

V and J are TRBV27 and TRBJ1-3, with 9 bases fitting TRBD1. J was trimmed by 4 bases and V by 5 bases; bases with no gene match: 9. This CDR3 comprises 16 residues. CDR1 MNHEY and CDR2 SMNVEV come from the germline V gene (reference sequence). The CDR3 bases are TGTGCCAGCAGTGCCAAACAGGGGGCGGCAGGAAACACCATATATTTT. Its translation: CASSAKQGAAGNTIYF.

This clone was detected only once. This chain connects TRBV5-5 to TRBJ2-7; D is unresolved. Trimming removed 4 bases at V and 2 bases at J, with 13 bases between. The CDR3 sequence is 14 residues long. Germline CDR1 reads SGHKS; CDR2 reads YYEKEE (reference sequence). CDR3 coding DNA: TGTGCCAGCAGCCCTGGACGGTACACCTACGAGCAGTACTTC. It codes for CASSPGRYTYEQYF.

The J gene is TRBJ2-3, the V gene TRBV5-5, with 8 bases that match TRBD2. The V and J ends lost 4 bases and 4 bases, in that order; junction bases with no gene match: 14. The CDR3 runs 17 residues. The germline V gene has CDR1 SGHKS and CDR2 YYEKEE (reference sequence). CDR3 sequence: CASSQTVGGEGSDTQYF. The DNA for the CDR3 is TGTGCCAGCAGCCAAACCGTCGGGGGGGAAGGGTCAGATACGCAGTATTTT.

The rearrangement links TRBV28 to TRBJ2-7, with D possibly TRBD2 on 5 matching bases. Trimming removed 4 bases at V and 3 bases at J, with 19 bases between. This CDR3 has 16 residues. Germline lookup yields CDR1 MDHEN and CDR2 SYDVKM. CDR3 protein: CASSSRGRGKDYEQYF. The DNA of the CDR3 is TGTGCCAGCAGTTCAAGAGGGAGAGGGAAAGACTACGAGCAGTACTTC.

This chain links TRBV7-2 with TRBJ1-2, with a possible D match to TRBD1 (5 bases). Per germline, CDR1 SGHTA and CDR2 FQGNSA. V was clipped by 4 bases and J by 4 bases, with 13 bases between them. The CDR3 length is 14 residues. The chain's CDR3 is CASSSESGTYGYTF. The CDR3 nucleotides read TGTGCCAGCAGCTCAGAGTCTGGGACCTATGGCTACACCTTC.

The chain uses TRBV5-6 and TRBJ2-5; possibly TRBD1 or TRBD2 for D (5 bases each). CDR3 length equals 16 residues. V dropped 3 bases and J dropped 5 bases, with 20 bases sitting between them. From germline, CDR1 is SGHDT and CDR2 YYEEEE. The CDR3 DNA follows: TGTGCCAGCAGCTCCATGGGTCGGGGCTTGCTGGAGACCCAGTACTTC. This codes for CASSSMGRGLLETQYF.

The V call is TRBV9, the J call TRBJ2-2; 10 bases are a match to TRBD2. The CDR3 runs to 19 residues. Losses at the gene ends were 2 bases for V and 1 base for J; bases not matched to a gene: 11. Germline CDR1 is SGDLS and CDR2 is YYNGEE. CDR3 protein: CASSVRGLAGGLNTGELFF. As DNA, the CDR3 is TGTGCCAGCAGCGTCAGGGGTTTAGCGGGGGGCTTGAACACCGGGGAGCTGTTTTTT.

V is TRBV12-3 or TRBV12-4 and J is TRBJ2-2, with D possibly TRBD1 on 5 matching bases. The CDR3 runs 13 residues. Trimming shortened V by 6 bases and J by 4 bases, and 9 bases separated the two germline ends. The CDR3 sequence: CASSPGLTGELFF. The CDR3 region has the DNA TGTGCCAGCAGCCCAGGGCTCACCGGGGAGCTGTTTTTT.

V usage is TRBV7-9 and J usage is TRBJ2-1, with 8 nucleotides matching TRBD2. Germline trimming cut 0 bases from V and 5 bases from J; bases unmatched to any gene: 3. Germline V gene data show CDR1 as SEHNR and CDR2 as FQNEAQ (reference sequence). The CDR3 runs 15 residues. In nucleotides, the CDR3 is TGTGCCAGCAGCTTAGCAGGCGGGAGGAACAATGAGCAGTTCTTC. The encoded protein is CASSLAGGRNNEQFF.

For the CDR3, the DNA is TGTGCCAGCAGTCCCGGTCAGGGAACAAGTGGGGACACTGAAGCTTTCTTT. Residues: CASSPGQGTSGDTEAFF. The chain links TRBV2 to TRBJ1-1; maybe TRBD1 (5 bases). CDR1 is SNHLY and CDR2 is FYNNEI in the germline V gene. V was shortened by 5 bases and J by 3 bases, with 22 bases between the two germline ends. The CDR3 is 17 amino acids.